This passage covers 24 T cell receptor beta chains from one sample sequenced in a study of T cells in Graves' hyperthyroidism and ophthalmopathy. Using RNA transcripts as the source, TCR beta CDR3 regions were amplified. The TCR CDR3 first-round RT-PCR relied on the HTBI primer set. TCRdb re-called the multiplex PCR reads with MiXCR, one entry per CDR3 protein. Altogether about 420,000 distinct CDR3 sequences are present, about a sixth being singletons, with the ten largest covering roughly 7.7%. The source material was blood. The receptor source for this set is a woman aged 18 to 35 with Graves' hyperthyroidism.

Regarding this clonotype: A much bigger clone sits one base away, suggesting this may be a read error. In nucleotides, the CDR3 is TGTGCCAGCAGTTTATTGGATGGTAGTCAGCCCCAGCATTTT. Residues: CASSLLDGSQPQHF. This sequence joins TRBV12-3 or TRBV12-4 and TRBJ1-5, with D uncertain. The CDR3 is 14 residues long. V was shortened by 2 bases and J by 6 bases, with 11 bases between the two germline ends.

In the case of this clonotype: This sequence may be a read error, since a much larger clone differs from it by one base. This chain joins TRBV7-7 and TRBJ2-3, with 8 bases lining up with TRBD1. This CDR3 is built from 13 residues. Germline V CDR1 and CDR2: SSHAT, FNYEAQ (reference sequence). The CDR3 spells CASSLGQGDPQYF. The CDR3 DNA reads TGTGCTAGCAGCTTAGGACAGGGCGATCCGCAGTATTTT.

A few counts support this clonotype. The chain combines TRBV3-1 with TRBJ2-5, with 10 bases fitting TRBD2. Germline V lookup: CDR1 LGHDT, CDR2 YNNKEL (reference sequence). This CDR3 spans 15 amino acids. V lost 3 bases, J lost 7 bases, and 8 bases stayed unmatched. The CDR3 nucleotides read TGTGCCAGCAGCCATCTAGCGGGGGCGGGGGGGACCCAGTACTTC. Translation: CASSHLAGAGGTQYF.

A note on this clonotype: At one boundary the junction diverges from the germline segment, which might be a read error. The DNA of the CDR3 is TGTGCCAGCAGGCACGGGGAGGGCACATATACGCAGTATTTT. This translates into CASRHGEGTYTQYF. V gene TRBV7-9 combines with J gene TRBJ2-3; 7 bases are shared with TRBD2. Germline CDR1 reads SEHNR; CDR2 reads FQNEAQ (reference sequence). This CDR3 is 14 amino acids long.

At least ten counts were recorded for this clonotype. The chain has TRBV4-1 and TRBJ1-4, with 7 bases fitting TRBD1. The length of the CDR3 is 15 residues. Germline CDR1 is MGHRA and CDR2 is YSYEKL. The V segment lost 2 bases and the J segment 7 bases; nucleotides outside the gene matches: 7. This CDR3 reads CASSQQATGAEKLFF. For the CDR3, the DNA is TGCGCCAGCAGCCAACAGGCCACAGGGGCTGAAAAACTGTTTTTT.

Note on this clonotype: The junction shows a germline mismatch at one end, possibly a read error. The chain couples TRBV10-3 to TRBJ1-6, with 10 nucleotides matching TRBD1. The CDR3 totals 15 residues. Germline loops: CDR1 ENHRY, CDR2 SYGVKD. The CDR3 DNA sequence: TGTGCCACCAGTGACGGGACAGGGGATAGGTCACCCCTCCACTTT. This translates into CATSDGTGDRSPLHF.

The genes are TRBV10-3 and TRBJ2-7; weak D call: TRBD2 (5 bases). The ends were cut back, 3 bases at V and 4 bases at J, with 7 bases in the middle. CDR1 ENHRY and CDR2 SYGVKD come from the germline V gene. The CDR3 totals 12 residues. CDR3 region: CAISDEGYEQYF. CDR3 in DNA: TGTGCCATCAGTGACGAGGGATACGAGCAGTACTTC.

This clonotype was seen many times. The CDR3 DNA reads TGTGCCAGCAGTGAAGGGACAGGGGGCGCAGATACGCAGTATTTT. Residues: CASSEGTGGADTQYF. The J gene is TRBJ2-3, the V gene TRBV6-1; TRBD1 matches 11 bases. J gave up 4 bases and V 1 base, and 1 base lay outside the gene matches. The germline V gene encodes CDR1 MNHNS and CDR2 SASEGT. CDR3 length: 15 residues.

This clonotype appeared many times. The rearrangement joins TRBV30 to TRBJ1-3; the D is unclear. Germline V gene data show CDR1 as GTSNPN and CDR2 as SVGIG (reference sequence). This CDR3 spans 14 amino acids. Trimming removed 5 bases at V and 2 bases at J, with 13 bases between. As DNA, the CDR3 is TGTGCCTGGGGGGAGGAGGGAACTGGAAACACCATATATTTT. Residues: CAWGEEGTGNTIYF.

The chain uses TRBV7-9 and TRBJ1-1, with no clear D. Trimming took 5 bases from V and 4 from J, leaving 11 bases between them. The germline V gene has CDR1 SEHNR and CDR2 FQNEAQ (reference sequence). CDR3 length equals 13 residues. The CDR3 region has the DNA TGTGCCAGCAGCCTCTTAATCAGCACTGAAGCTTTCTTT. Protein: CASSLLISTEAFF. Full variable domain (missing parts from reference TRBV7-9 and TRBJ1-1): DTGVSQNPRHKITKRGQNVTFRCDPISEHNRLYWYRQTLGQGPEFLTYFQNEAQLEKSRLLSDRFSAERPKGSFSTLEIQRTEQGDSAMYLCASSLLISTEAFFGQGTRLTVV.

This clonotype was found many times. V usage is TRBV5-5 and J usage is TRBJ1-1; D might be TRBD1 (5 bases). From germline, CDR1 is SGHKS and CDR2 YYEKEE (reference sequence). Trimming shortened V by 0 bases and J by 4 bases, and 13 bases separated the two germline ends. CDR3 size: 15 residues. This CDR3 is CASSLAPGGGTEAFF. CDR3 sequence (DNA): TGTGCCAGCAGCTTGGCCCCCGGGGGAGGCACTGAAGCTTTCTTT. Full variable domain (rest looked up from reference TRBV5-5 and TRBJ1-1): DAGVTQSPTHLIKTRGQQVTLRCSPISGHKSVSWYQQVLGQGPQFIFQYYEKEERGRGNFPDRFSARQFPNYSSELNVNALLLGDSALYLCASSLAPGGGTEAFFGQGTRLTVV.

This clonotype was found a few times. V gene TRBV30 combines with J gene TRBJ2-1; 10 nucleotides match TRBD2. Germline loops: CDR1 GTSNPN, CDR2 SVGIG (reference sequence). The V gene end was trimmed by 7 bases and the J gene end by 7 bases; junction bases not matched to a gene: 10. The CDR3 consists of 14 residues. CDR3 loop: CAFSPSGSVNEQFF. CDR3 coding DNA: TGTGCCTTCTCCCCTAGCGGGAGTGTGAATGAGCAGTTCTTC.

This clonotype was seen repeatedly, ten times or more. The V and J genes are TRBV3-1 and TRBJ2-5; D might be TRBD2 (6 bases). V gave up 3 bases and J gave up 3 bases, with 11 bases separating them. This CDR3 has 14 amino acids. CDR1 is LGHDT and CDR2 is YNNKEL in the germline V gene (reference sequence). The CDR3 nucleotides are TGTGCCAGCAGCCAGGCGGGGAGCGAAGAGACCCAGTACTTC. It yields the protein CASSQAGSEETQYF.

This clonotype showed up just a few times. The genes are TRBV5-6 and TRBJ2-7; unclear D gene. CDR1 and CDR2 from the germline V gene are SGHDT and YYEEEE. V lost 3 bases and J lost 4, with 8 bases in between. The CDR3 is made up of 12 amino acids. As DNA, the CDR3 is TGTGCCAGCAGCTCGATCATGTACGAGCAGTACTTC. The encoded protein is CASSSIMYEQYF.

This clonotype occurred many times. The chain recombines TRBV20-1 with TRBJ2-5; 10 bases are shared with TRBD2. The CDR3 spans 17 residues. Germline assignment: CDR1 DFQATT and CDR2 SNEGSKA (reference sequence). V lost 0 bases to trimming and J lost 1 base; unmatched junction nucleotides: 8. The CDR3 protein is CSARDTGLARLQETQYF. Here the CDR3 DNA reads TGCAGTGCTAGAGATACGGGACTAGCGCGCCTCCAAGAGACCCAGTACTTC.

In this sample, this clonotype turned up many times. This rearrangement joins TRBV3-1 to TRBJ1-2; D is unresolved. The germline CDR1 and CDR2 sequences are LGHDT and YNNKEL (reference sequence). The CDR3 sequence is 15 residues long. V lost 5 bases and J 7 bases, leaving 20 bases between the germline ends. The CDR3 spells CASSFNPDNLGGYTF. CDR3 bases: TGTGCCAGCAGCTTCAACCCTGACAACCTGGGTGGCTACACCTTC.

The sample holds many counts of this clonotype. The rearrangement joins TRBV30 to TRBJ1-2, with D perhaps TRBD1 (5 bases). Germline CDR1 is GTSNPN and CDR2 is SVGIG (reference sequence). Trimming left V 1 base short and J 4 bases short, with 16 bases between. The CDR3 loop spans 15 amino acids. CDR3 protein: CAWSEGNVGGYGYTF. The CDR3 DNA follows: TGTGCCTGGAGTGAAGGCAACGTTGGGGGCTATGGCTACACCTTC.

CDR3 amino acids: CASSPHGGPLTGELFF. The CDR3 DNA reads as TGTGCCAGCAGTCCCCACGGGGGGCCGCTCACCGGGGAGCTGTTTTTT. This chain connects TRBV27 to TRBJ2-2; D might be TRBD2 (7 bases). The V end was cut by 5 bases, the J end by 4 bases, with 17 bases between. Germline-derived CDR1 and CDR2 are MNHEY and SMNVEV (reference sequence). The CDR3 is 16 residues long.

This clonotype was seen repeatedly, ten times or more. The V call is TRBV12-3 or TRBV12-4, the J call TRBJ2-7; D is possibly TRBD1 (5 bases). The CDR3 totals 12 residues. V shed 3 bases and J shed 5 bases, with 8 bases lying between them. This chain's CDR3 is CASSLGPNEQYF. The CDR3 DNA reads as TGTGCCAGCAGTTTGGGGCCAAACGAGCAGTACTTC.

Regarding this clonotype: The junction and the germline gene differ at one end; a read error may be behind it. The chain carries TRBV14 and TRBJ2-4, with TRBD1 matching 8 bases. The CDR3 totals 15 residues. CDR1 and CDR2 from the germline V gene are SGHDN and FVKESK. The CDR3 here is CTSSASRTGPNIQYF. The CDR3 DNA reads as TGTACCAGCAGCGCATCGAGGACAGGGCCCAACATTCAGTACTTC.

This clonotype was observed at least ten times. The gene calls are TRBV24-1 and TRBJ2-7; 12 nucleotides agree with TRBD2. Looked up from germline, CDR1 is KGHDR and CDR2 is SFDVKD. The CDR3 has 16 amino acids. Germline trimming cut 6 bases from V and 3 bases from J; bases unmatched to any gene: 8. The CDR3 coding sequence is TGTGCCACCAGTTCCACGACTAGCGGGAGAGGCTACGAGCAGTACTTC. As protein: CATSSTTSGRGYEQYF.

This clonotype was recorded many times. The chain links TRBV28 to TRBJ2-7; weak D call: TRBD1 (9 bases). The V end was cut by 6 bases, the J end by 6 bases, with 24 bases between. Germline values: CDR1 MDHEN, CDR2 SYDVKM. The CDR3 runs to 16 residues. CDR3 sequence (DNA): TGTGCCAGCAGACTTCGGGGGGGACAGGGACGGGGCGAGCAGTACTTC. Translating it yields CASRLRGGQGRGEQYF. The variable domain in full, completed from reference TRBV28 and TRBJ2-7, reads DVKVTQSSRYLVKRTGEKVFLECVQDMDHENMFWYRQDPGLGLRLIYFSYDVKMKEKGDIPEGYSVSREKKERFSLILESASTNQTSMYLCASRLRGGQGRGEQYFGPGTRLTVT.

V usage is TRBV6-1 and J usage is TRBJ2-3; D is possibly TRBD1 (5 bases). Germline CDR1 is MNHNS and CDR2 is SASEGT. There are 14 residues in the CDR3. Deletions cut 8 bases from V and 2 bases from J, with 14 bases between. CDR3: CASESTGFTDTQYF. Written as DNA, the CDR3 is TGTGCCAGCGAATCAACAGGATTCACAGATACGCAGTATTTT.

This clonotype was picked up many times. V is TRBV7-3 and J is TRBJ2-1; D possibly corresponds to TRBD2 (6 bases). The germline V gene has CDR1 SGHTA and CDR2 FQGTGA. Trimming removed 1 base at V and 4 bases at J, with 14 bases between. This CDR3 contains 16 residues. The DNA of the CDR3 is TGTGCCAGCAGCTTAAGAACTAGCCACTCTTACAATGAGCAGTTCTTC. Residues: CASSLRTSHSYNEQFF.